This T cell receptor beta chain stems from a study of cytomegalovirus exposure and HLA in healthy donors. As regards this clone: Its antigen is as yet unknown.

Study-wide results and caveats: In a later analysis, parvovirus B19, influenza, CMV and Epstein-Barr virus appeared linked to several top co-occurrence clusters. Most observed TCR sequences were rare, whereas some public TCRs were detected in many donors. As was reported, the HLA-A and HLA-B alleles of most subjects were accurately predicted from TCR beta sequences. The authors later found HLA-associated TCR beta chains more clonally expanded than equally common others.

With 60 Vbeta and 13 Jbeta primers, the PCR was carried out. Assay: immunoSEQ multiplex PCR; the TCRdb copy retains only in-frame clones and omits some. The data show about 39,000 clones, and the top ten clones hold under 5%. Sequenced: PBMCs. The source of this sequence is a male donor in good health and CMV-seronegative.

In nucleotides, the CDR3 is TGTGCCAGCACACACTCCTACGAGCAGTACTTC. It codes for CASTHSYEQYF. The chain combines TRBV6-1 with TRBJ2-7, with D uncertain. Looked up from germline, CDR1 is MNHNS and CDR2 is SASEGT. V shed 7 bases and J shed 0 bases, with 4 bases lying between them. The CDR3 extends over 11 amino acids.